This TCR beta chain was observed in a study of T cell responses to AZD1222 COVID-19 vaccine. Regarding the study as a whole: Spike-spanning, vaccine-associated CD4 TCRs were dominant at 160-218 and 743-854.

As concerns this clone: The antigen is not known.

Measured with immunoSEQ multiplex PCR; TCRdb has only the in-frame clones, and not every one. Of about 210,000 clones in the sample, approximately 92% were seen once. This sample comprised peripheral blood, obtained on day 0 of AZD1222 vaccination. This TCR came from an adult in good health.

CDR3 protein: CASSKTGVGTEAFF. The CDR3, as DNA: TGTGCCAGCAGTAAGACAGGGGTGGGCACTGAAGCTTTCTTT. The gene calls are TRBV25-1 and TRBJ1-1, with 8 bases fitting TRBD1. Germline CDR1 reads MGHDK; CDR2 reads SYGVNS. The CDR3 has 14 residues. V lost 5 bases to trimming and J lost 4 bases; unmatched junction nucleotides: 6.